Each of the 4 T cell receptor beta chains below was sequenced from the same sample in a study of radiotherapy plus CTLA-4 blockade in lung cancer. Here immunoSEQ multiplex PCR was the method, and the copy in TCRdb shows in-frame clones only, minus some. This table holds tens of thousands of clones, around four fifths found once. The sequencing here drew on peripheral blood, taken from a patient treated with radiotherapy plus ipilimumab. The receptors originated from a human donor with non-small cell lung cancer who had a partial response to radiotherapy plus ipilimumab.

The rearrangement links TRBV5-1 to TRBJ1-2; D is possibly TRBD1 (6 bases). Trimming took off 0 bases at V and 2 bases at J, with 8 bases between the two ends. The CDR3 contains 14 residues. Germline loops: CDR1 SGHRS, CDR2 YFSETQ. For the CDR3, the DNA is TGCGCCAGCAGCTTGGAAGGGGGAAACTATGGCTACACCTTC. It codes for CASSLEGGNYGYTF.

The chain links TRBV5-6 to TRBJ1-5; 9 positions match TRBD1. CDR3 length: 15 residues. The V gene end was trimmed by 4 bases and the J gene end by 1 base; junction bases not matched to a gene: 3. Germline CDR1 reads SGHDT; CDR2 reads YYEEEE. This chain's CDR3 is CASSLGTGSNQPQHF. In DNA, the CDR3 is TGTGCCAGCAGCCTTGGGACAGGGAGCAATCAGCCCCAGCATTTT.

The V call is TRBV19, the J call TRBJ2-5; D is unresolved. Germline assignment: CDR1 LNHDA and CDR2 SQIVND (reference sequence). V was clipped by 3 bases and J by 2 bases, with 7 bases between them. The CDR3 runs to 13 residues. DNA of the CDR3: TGTGCCAGTAGTATCCATAGTCAAGAGACCCAGTACTTC. Translated: CASSIHSQETQYF.

This chain connects TRBV5-1 to TRBJ2-3; maybe TRBD2 (6 bases). The V and J ends lost 4 bases and 2 bases respectively, with 14 bases between them. The CDR3 spans 15 residues. Germline assignment: CDR1 SGHRS and CDR2 YFSETQ. CDR3 coding DNA: TGCGCCAGCAGCCCGGACTATGTACTCACAGATACGCAGTATTTT. The encoded protein is CASSPDYVLTDTQYF.